The next 26 T cell receptor beta chains were all read from a single sample in a study of radiotherapy plus CTLA-4 blockade in lung cancer. Using immunoSEQ multiplex PCR, the repertoire was profiled, and TCRdb retains in-frame clones only, with some absent. The table shows around 85,000 clones, with 70% to 90% occurring only once. This material consisted of peripheral blood, taken from a patient treated with radiotherapy plus ipilimumab. The origin of the receptors is a human donor with non-small cell lung cancer who had a partial response to radiotherapy plus ipilimumab.

In its sample, this clone was seen a few times. The V and J genes are TRBV7-8 and TRBJ1-3; the D is unclear. The germline V gene encodes CDR1 SGHVS and CDR2 FQNEAQ. This CDR3 is 14 amino acids long. V was pared by 3 bases and J by 0 bases, with 6 bases between. The CDR3 DNA is TGTGCCAGCAGCTTTAGTATCTCTGGAAACACCATATATTTT. This codes for CASSFSISGNTIYF.

The V gene is TRBV25-1, the J gene TRBJ1-6; TRBD1 matches at 7 bases. The V gene end was trimmed by 6 bases and the J gene end by 7 bases; junction bases not matched to a gene: 6. The CDR3 has 14 amino acids. Looked up from germline, CDR1 is MGHDK and CDR2 is SYGVNS. CDR3 DNA sequence: TGTGCCAGCAGAGAAGGGGGCTTCAATTCACCCCTCCACTTT. Translating it yields CASREGGFNSPLHF.

This clone was counted a single time. Since the CDR3 does not end with the conserved phenylalanine or tryptophan, this likely comes from a read error. This chain links TRBV5-8 with TRBJ1-5, with 7 positions matching TRBD1. The CDR3 sequence is 16 residues long. Germline V gene data show CDR1 as SGHTS and CDR2 as YDEGEE. The J segment lost 2 bases and the V segment lost 4 bases, leaving 9 bases of the junction unmatched. The DNA for the CDR3 is TGTGCCAGCAGCACCGACAGGGAAAGGGGCAATCAGCCCCAGCATCTT. Residues: CASSTDRERGNQPQHL.

V and J are TRBV4-1 and TRBJ2-1, with 7 bases matching TRBD1. Germline values: CDR1 MGHRA, CDR2 YSYEKL. This CDR3 region has 16 residues. V lost 1 base, J lost 4 bases, and 7 bases stayed unmatched. The CDR3 nucleotides read TGCGCCAGCAGCCAAGGGACAGGCGGGCAGTACAATGAGCAGTTCTTC. Translation: CASSQGTGGQYNEQFF.

V is TRBV28 and J is TRBJ1-6; D is unresolved. The CDR3 length is 12 residues. Germline V lookup: CDR1 MDHEN, CDR2 SYDVKM. Trimming took off 3 bases at V and 8 bases at J, with 5 bases between the two ends. CDR3 sequence (DNA): TGTGCCAGCAGTTTCCCTCATTCACCCCTCCACTTT. Protein sequence: CASSFPHSPLHF.

V is TRBV28 and J is TRBJ2-2; possible D gene TRBD2, 6 bases. This CDR3 comprises 13 residues. Trimming removed 8 bases at V and 4 bases at J, with 11 bases between. Germline V gene lookup returns CDR1 MDHEN and CDR2 SYDVKM. As DNA, the CDR3 is TGTGCCAGCCGCACCGGGGGCACCGGGGAGCTGTTTTTT. Its translation is CASRTGGTGELFF.

The V and J genes are TRBV28 and TRBJ1-5, with 9 bases that match TRBD1. Germline values: CDR1 MDHEN, CDR2 SYDVKM. V shed 3 bases and J 3 bases; nucleotides not matched to a gene: 6. The CDR3 extends over 16 amino acids. Here the CDR3 DNA reads TGTGCCAGCAGTTTTAGGACAGGGGTCCACAATCAGCCCCAGCATTTT. Its translation: CASSFRTGVHNQPQHF.

The J gene is TRBJ1-6, the V gene TRBV5-6; D is unresolved. The germline gives CDR1 SGHDT, CDR2 YYEEEE. Trimming took off 0 bases at V and 7 bases at J, with 5 bases between the two ends. This CDR3 comprises 13 residues. DNA for the CDR3: TGTGCCAGCAGCTTGGCCTCGAATTCACCCCTCCACTTT. This codes for CASSLASNSPLHF.

The J gene is TRBJ2-1, the V gene TRBV7-9; possibly TRBD2 for D (5 bases). Per germline, CDR1 SEHNR and CDR2 FQNEAQ (reference sequence). The CDR3 has 12 residues. V was trimmed by 3 bases and J by 10 bases, leaving 10 bases between them. CDR3 sequence (DNA): TGTGCCAGCAGCTTCTCCACGGGGGAGCAGTTCTTC. As protein: CASSFSTGEQFF.

The chain is built from TRBV2 and TRBJ1-5; maybe TRBD1 (5 bases). CDR1 and CDR2 (germline): SNHLY, FYNNEI. V lost 6 bases and J 2 bases, leaving 14 bases between the germline ends. This CDR3 spans 15 amino acids. This chain's CDR3 is CASRRQGGGNQPQHF. The DNA for the CDR3 is TGTGCCAGCAGAAGGCAGGGTGGGGGCAATCAGCCCCAGCATTTT.

V usage is TRBV7-3 and J usage is TRBJ2-1; D is undetermined. Germline V gene lookup returns CDR1 SGHTA and CDR2 FQGTGA. The CDR3 has 15 residues. The germline V and J ends were trimmed by 5 bases and 2 bases, with 13 bases remaining between them. As DNA, the CDR3 is TGTGCCAGCAGCCTCGAGGAAGCCCCCTACAATGAGCAGTTCTTC. This encodes CASSLEEAPYNEQFF.

The chain joins TRBV9 to TRBJ2-1; 14 bases are a match to TRBD2. This CDR3 has 17 residues. CDR1 SGDLS and CDR2 YYNGEE come from the germline V gene. V gave up 2 bases and J gave up 10 bases; unmatched junction bases: 11. The CDR3 bases are TGTGCCAGCAGCGTGCCGCCGGGACTAGCGGGAGTGGCGGAGCAGTTCTTC. It encodes CASSVPPGLAGVAEQFF.

This clone was observed a single time. Here the CDR3 DNA reads TGTGCCTGGAGTGAACTAAACACTGAAGCTTTCTTT. It translates to CAWSELNTEAFF. The chain has TRBV30 and TRBJ1-1, with D hard to call. There are 12 residues in the CDR3. V lost 1 base to trimming and J lost 2 bases, with 5 bases between them. Germline V CDR1 and CDR2: GTSNPN, SVGIG (reference sequence).

In DNA, the CDR3 is TGCGCCAGCAGTGATGGCAGGGCCCAGTACTTC. Translated, it gives CASSDGRAQYF. J is TRBJ2-7 and V is TRBV10-1, with D maybe TRBD1 (5 bases). The germline V gene has CDR1 WNHNN and CDR2 SYGVQD (reference sequence). The ends were cut back, 3 bases at V and 10 bases at J, with 10 bases in the middle. CDR3 size: 11 residues.

Points on this clone: The same CDR3 also results from other DNA sequences found in this sample. This rearrangement joins TRBV5-4 to TRBJ2-3, with 8 nucleotides matching TRBD2. The CDR3 runs to 15 residues. CDR1 and CDR2 (germline): SGHNT, YYREEE (reference sequence). V gave up 5 bases and J gave up 3 bases; unmatched junction bases: 8. The CDR3 region is CASRPPGGPTDTQYF. In DNA, the CDR3 is TGTGCCAGCAGGCCGCCGGGAGGGCCGACAGATACGCAGTATTTT.

The chain joins TRBV19 to TRBJ2-2, with 8 bases identical to TRBD1. The CDR3 length is 16 residues. The junction had 12 bases not matched to a gene; V was cut back by 6 bases and J by 6 bases. The germline gives CDR1 LNHDA, CDR2 SQIVND (reference sequence). In DNA, the CDR3 is TGTGCCAGTAGCCGCGACTCGGGACAGGCCCCCGGGGAGCTGTTTTTT. Translated: CASSRDSGQAPGELFF. The full variable domain, with the rest looked up from reference TRBV19 and TRBJ2-2, is DGGITQSPKYLFRKEGQNVTLSCEQNLNHDAMYWYRQDPGQGLRLIYYSQIVNDFQKGDIAEGYSVSREKKESFPLTVTSAQKNPTAFYLCASSRDSGQAPGELFFGEGSRLTVL.

The gene calls are TRBV28 and TRBJ2-1, with a possible D match to TRBD2 (5 bases). CDR3 length: 17 residues. V gave up 7 bases and J gave up 6 bases, with 25 bases separating them. Germline loops: CDR1 MDHEN, CDR2 SYDVKM. DNA of the CDR3: TGTGCCAGCATCTCTCGTCGGGATTGTTACTGTGCCAATGAGCAGTTCTTC. Encoded protein: CASISRRDCYCANEQFF.

J is TRBJ2-7 and V is TRBV6-5; D not resolved. CDR1 and CDR2 (germline): MNHEY, SVGAGI. This CDR3 region has 14 residues. V was cut by 6 bases and J by 3 bases, with 15 bases left in between. In DNA form, the CDR3 reads TGTGCCAGCAGCCCCCCCGGGTACAACTACGAGCAGTACTTC. Protein sequence: CASSPPGYNYEQYF.

The chain has TRBV6-5 and TRBJ2-5; the D is unclear. Between the trimmed V and J ends, which lost 6 bases and 3 bases, there was a span of 14 bases. The CDR3 is made up of 14 amino acids. Germline CDR1 and CDR2: MNHEY and SVGAGI. The CDR3 reads CASRHDITKETQYF. CDR3 bases: TGTGCCAGCAGACACGATATCACAAAAGAGACCCAGTACTTC.

Only a few counts were recorded for this clone. CDR3 sequence reads: CASTREGYEQYV. In nucleotides, the CDR3 is TGTGCCAGCACGCGGGAGGGCTACGAGCAGTACGTC. The V call is TRBV2, the J call TRBJ2-7; 9 bases are shared with TRBD2. Trimming removed 7 bases from V and 3 bases from J; junction bases left unmatched: 1. The germline gives CDR1 SNHLY, CDR2 FYNNEI. The CDR3 runs to 12 residues.

The rearrangement links TRBV18 to TRBJ1-2, with unresolved D. The germline V and J ends were trimmed by 0 bases and 5 bases, with 4 bases remaining between them. The CDR3 has 12 amino acids. The V gene's germline CDR1 is KGHSH and CDR2 LQKENI. The CDR3 coding sequence is TGTGCCAGCTCACCACCCGGTTATGGCTACACCTTC. This codes for CASSPPGYGYTF.

The chain joins TRBV5-4 to TRBJ1-1, with a tentative D call TRBD1 (6 bases). V shed 0 bases and J shed 2 bases, with 11 bases lying between them. The CDR3 is 15 residues long. In germline, CDR1 is SGHNT, CDR2 YYREEE (reference sequence). CDR3 amino acids: CASSLDTGINTEAFF. CDR3 coding DNA: TGTGCCAGCAGCTTGGATACAGGGATTAACACTGAAGCTTTCTTT.

The J gene is TRBJ2-2, the V gene TRBV5-6; possible D gene TRBD2, 5 bases. V was trimmed by 4 bases and J by 4 bases, leaving 14 bases between them. This CDR3 contains 15 residues. The germline V gene encodes CDR1 SGHDT and CDR2 YYEEEE. CDR3 in amino acids: CASSPPGIITGELFF. CDR3 nucleotides: TGTGCCAGCAGCCCCCCCGGGATTATCACCGGGGAGCTGTTTTTT. The full variable domain, with the rest looked up from reference TRBV5-6 and TRBJ2-2, is DAGVTQSPTHLIKTRGQQVTLRCSPKSGHDTVSWYQQALGQGPQFIFQYYEEEERQRGNFPDRFSGHQFPNYSSELNVNALLLGDSALYLCASSPPGIITGELFFGEGSRLTVL.

This sequence joins TRBV10-3 and TRBJ2-7, with TRBD2 matching 10 bases. J lost 5 bases, V lost 4 bases, and 8 bases had no gene match. The germline gives CDR1 ENHRY, CDR2 SYGVKD. The CDR3 totals 15 residues. The CDR3 loop reads CAISVASGSVNEQYF. The CDR3 bases are TGTGCCATCAGTGTCGCTAGCGGGAGCGTAAACGAGCAGTACTTC.

V is TRBV9 and J is TRBJ1-2, with 9 bases matching TRBD1. This CDR3 region has 13 residues. Trimming took 7 bases from V and 7 from J; bases not matched to a gene: 8. Germline CDR1 and CDR2: SGDLS and YYNGEE. The CDR3, as DNA: TGTGCCAGCGGAGACAGGGGGGTGAGTGGCTACACCTTC. Translating it yields CASGDRGVSGYTF.

This chain uses TRBV4-1 with TRBJ2-1; 15 positions match TRBD2. The CDR3 sequence is 17 residues long. Trimming at V came to 3 bases and at J to 4 bases, leaving 4 bases not matched to a gene. Germline V lookup: CDR1 MGHRA, CDR2 YSYEKL. CDR3 in amino acids: CASSQRTSGRVYNEQFF. DNA for the CDR3: TGCGCCAGCAGCCAGCGGACTAGCGGGAGGGTTTACAATGAGCAGTTCTTC.